Shown below are 32 T cell receptor beta chains from a single sample sequenced in a study of identifying expanded T cells in peripheral blood. The repertoire was sequenced with immunoSEQ multiplex PCR; TCRdb's copy has only in-frame clones and lacks some. Counted here are more than 85,000 clones, about 88% occurring once; the ten biggest clones make up 7.5% to 10%. The sequenced material came from blood. Every receptor here comes from a person between 18 and 75 years old in good health.

V usage is TRBV7-3 and J usage is TRBJ2-7; 7 bases match TRBD2. Germline V gene lookup returns CDR1 SGHTA and CDR2 FQGTGA. The CDR3 loop spans 13 amino acids. The ends lost 3 bases at V and 5 bases at J; junction bases unmatched: 4. CDR3 region: CASSFGGRDEQYF. The CDR3 DNA is TGTGCCAGCAGCTTCGGGGGGAGAGACGAGCAGTACTTC.

This sequence joins TRBV7-7 and TRBJ2-5, with no clear D. This CDR3 contains 13 residues. Trimming cost V 7 bases and J 4 bases, with 13 bases left between them. Per the germline V gene, CDR1 is SSHAT and CDR2 is FNYEAQ (reference sequence). The CDR3 here is CASTPVQRETQYF. The CDR3 nucleotides are TGTGCCAGCACCCCAGTCCAGCGAGAGACCCAGTACTTC.

The table lists this clone with a few counts. The chain has TRBV6-1 and TRBJ1-6, with D uncertain. V lost 2 bases, J lost 6 bases, and 11 bases lay in between. Per germline, CDR1 MNHNS and CDR2 SASEGT. The CDR3 extends over 15 amino acids. CDR3 residues: CASSESSNSNSPLHF. Written as DNA, the CDR3 is TGTGCCAGCAGTGAATCCTCAAACAGTAATTCACCCCTCCACTTT.

The V gene is TRBV2, the J gene TRBJ2-3; D possibly corresponds to TRBD2 (6 bases). Germline values: CDR1 SNHLY, CDR2 FYNNEI. This CDR3 has 15 amino acids. V was trimmed by 4 bases and J by 0 bases, leaving 11 bases between them. CDR3 nucleotides: TGTGCCAGCAGTGGTGTGGACTACAGCACAGATACGCAGTATTTT. This codes for CASSGVDYSTDTQYF.

The rearrangement links TRBV30 to TRBJ1-5; no clear D. This CDR3 has 13 residues. Germline loops: CDR1 GTSNPN, CDR2 SVGIG (reference sequence). V lost 0 bases and J 6 bases, leaving 9 bases between the germline ends. CDR3 in amino acids: CAWSVNGRQPQHF. In DNA, the CDR3 is TGTGCCTGGAGTGTAAATGGGCGTCAGCCCCAGCATTTT.

The rearrangement uses TRBV13 and TRBJ2-7, with D maybe TRBD1 (5 bases). Trimming took 5 bases from V and 4 from J, leaving 9 bases between them. CDR3 length: 12 amino acids. The germline V gene encodes CDR1 PRHDT and CDR2 FYEKMQ (reference sequence). CDR3 region: CASSTQGYEQYF. CDR3 DNA sequence: TGTGCCAGCAGCACTCAGGGTTACGAGCAGTACTTC.

V and J are TRBV19 and TRBJ2-5; D is unresolved. The V end was cut by 3 bases, the J end by 1 base, with 6 bases between. CDR1 LNHDA and CDR2 SQIVND come from the germline V gene (reference sequence). This CDR3 comprises 13 residues. DNA for the CDR3: TGTGCCAGTAGTATCCGGATCCAAGAGACCCAGTACTTC. It codes for CASSIRIQETQYF.

The gene calls are TRBV21-1 and TRBJ1-4; TRBD1, the table's D call, was not compared with the DNA. TRBV21-1 is tagged as a pseudogene. CDR3 length equals 15 residues. DNA of the CDR3: TGTGCCAGCAATCGGGGTTGGACAGATAATGAAAAACTGTTTTTT. Its protein product is CASNRGWTDNEKLFF.

The chain recombines TRBV5-1 with TRBJ2-1; 7 bases map to TRBD2. The CDR3 runs 14 residues. The trim removed 3 bases at V and 5 bases at J, leaving 5 bases unmatched. Looked up from germline, CDR1 is SGHRS and CDR2 is YFSETQ. The CDR3 DNA sequence: TGCGCCAGCAGCTGGGGCCTAGCGGACAATGAGCAGTTCTTC. This codes for CASSWGLADNEQFF.

Points on this clone: The junction shows a germline mismatch at one end, possibly a read error. The chain combines TRBV5-4 with TRBJ1-5; TRBD1 matches at 7 bases. Germline CDR1 reads SGHNT; CDR2 reads YYREEE (reference sequence). The CDR3 runs to 16 residues. The DNA for the CDR3 is TGCGCCAGCAGCCAAGATCTGGGGACAGTTAGTCAGCCCCAGCATTTT. Translation gives CASSQDLGTVSQPQHF.

V is TRBV5-1 and J is TRBJ2-1; 8 bases map to TRBD2. Trimming took 2 bases from V and 10 from J; bases not matched to a gene: 8. The length of the CDR3 is 14 residues. Looked up from germline, CDR1 is SGHRS and CDR2 is YFSETQ. For the CDR3, the DNA is TGCGCCAGCAGCTTACTAGCGGAAGAGGGGGAGCAGTTCTTC. It encodes CASSLLAEEGEQFF. Filled out from reference TRBV5-1 and TRBJ2-1, the complete variable domain reads KAGVTQTPRYLIKTRGQQVTLSCSPISGHRSVSWYQQTPGQGLQFLFEYFSETQRNKGNFPGRFSGRQFSNSRSEMNVSTLELGDSALYLCASSLLAEEGEQFFGPGTRLTVL.

The rearrangement joins TRBV18 to TRBJ2-7; 7 positions match TRBD2. Germline V gene lookup returns CDR1 KGHSH and CDR2 LQKENI. This CDR3 spans 12 amino acids. V shed 10 bases and J 7 bases; nucleotides not matched to a gene: 10. CDR3 bases: TGTGCCACCTCTGCGGGAGTCGGTGAGCAGTACTTC. As protein: CATSAGVGEQYF.

The V gene is TRBV7-3, the J gene TRBJ2-3; D unclear. V shed 1 base and J shed 1 base, with 6 bases lying between them. CDR3 size: 14 residues. Germline loops: CDR1 SGHTA, CDR2 FQGTGA. DNA of the CDR3: TGTGCCAGCAGCTTAAACACTGGCACAGATACGCAGTATTTT. Translated, it gives CASSLNTGTDTQYF.

The CDR3 here is CASSILDGSSYEQYF. The CDR3 DNA reads TGTGCCAGTAGTATCCTGGACGGAAGCTCCTACGAGCAGTACTTC. The chain has TRBV19 and TRBJ2-7; the D is unclear. In germline, CDR1 is LNHDA, CDR2 SQIVND (reference sequence). This CDR3 has 15 amino acids. Trimming cost V 3 bases and J 0 bases, with 12 bases left between them.

V usage is TRBV27 and J usage is TRBJ1-5, with TRBD1 identical over 7 bases. The CDR3 is 15 amino acids. Losses at the gene ends were 0 bases for V and 1 base for J; bases not matched to a gene: 0. Looked up from germline, CDR1 is MNHEY and CDR2 is SMNVEV (reference sequence). CDR3 sequence (DNA): TGTGCCAGCAGTTTATCGACAGGGAGCAATCAGCCCCAGCATTTT. Translation gives CASSLSTGSNQPQHF.

The chain combines TRBV19 with TRBJ1-5; tentative D call: TRBD1 (5 bases). The CDR3 is 15 amino acids. Germline lookup yields CDR1 LNHDA and CDR2 SQIVND (reference sequence). V was trimmed by 8 bases and J by 1 base, leaving 15 bases between them. The CDR3 is CASAGRGGSNQPQHF. The CDR3 nucleotides are TGTGCCAGTGCTGGGCGGGGGGGAAGCAATCAGCCCCAGCATTTT.

The chain is built from TRBV6-6 and TRBJ2-1, with 14 bases identical to TRBD2. Germline V gene lookup returns CDR1 MNHNY and CDR2 SVGAGI (reference sequence). The CDR3 is 15 residues long. The junction had 6 bases not matched to a gene; V was cut back by 6 bases and J by 8 bases. The CDR3 is CASRGTSGSLYEQFF. CDR3 bases: TGTGCCAGCAGAGGGACTAGCGGGAGCCTCTATGAGCAGTTCTTC.

This clone is medium-sized by share. The J gene is TRBJ1-1, the V gene TRBV19, with D uncertain. Trimming removed 5 bases at V and 4 bases at J, with 17 bases between. Germline V lookup: CDR1 LNHDA, CDR2 SQIVND (reference sequence). The CDR3 totals 15 residues. In nucleotides, the CDR3 is TGTGCCAGTAGTGAGTTGTCAGCCCTCGGCACTGAAGCTTTCTTT. Amino acids: CASSELSALGTEAFF.

This clone was recorded only once. CDR3: CSVEGGRGISYEQYF. The DNA for the CDR3 is TGCAGCGTTGAAGGGGGGAGGGGTATCTCCTACGAGCAGTACTTC. The genes are TRBV29-1 and TRBJ2-7; 7 bases line up with TRBD2. The CDR3 is 15 residues long. V lost 1 base and J lost 0; bases outside the gene matches: 6. Looked up from germline, CDR1 is SQVTM and CDR2 is ANQGSEA.

The V and J genes are TRBV5-4 and TRBJ2-6, with D possibly being TRBD2 (5 bases). The CDR3 runs 18 residues. The germline V gene has CDR1 SGHNT and CDR2 YYREEE (reference sequence). Trimming cost V 0 bases and J 0 bases, with 13 bases left between them. CDR3 coding DNA: TGTGCCAGCAGCTTGGCCCGGGGAACAGTCTCTGGGGCCAACGTCCTGACTTTC. This gives the protein CASSLARGTVSGANVLTF. Full variable domain (missing parts from reference TRBV5-4 and TRBJ2-6): ETGVTQSPTHLIKTRGQQVTLRCSSQSGHNTVSWYQQALGQGPQFIFQYYREEENGRGNFPPRFSGLQFPNYSSELNVNALELDDSALYLCASSLARGTVSGANVLTFGAGSRLTVL.

This clone came up once. The chain joins TRBV18 to TRBJ1-5, with 11 bases matching TRBD1. V lost 3 bases to trimming and J lost 5 bases; unmatched junction nucleotides: 12. There are 18 residues in the CDR3. Germline lookup yields CDR1 KGHSH and CDR2 LQKENI. The CDR3 DNA follows: TGTGCCAGCTCACCTTCAGGACAGGGGGCTAGCAGGTATCAGCCCCAGCATTTT. Its protein is CASSPSGQGASRYQPQHF.

The chain uses TRBV6-6 and TRBJ2-7; D gene uncertain. This CDR3 region has 14 residues. Germline CDR1 is MNHNY and CDR2 is SVGAGI (reference sequence). CDR3 coding DNA: TGTGTCACACGGTCCCCCAGCGAGGCCTACGAGCAGTACTTC. Its translation is CVTRSPSEAYEQYF.

The chain links TRBV21-1 to TRBJ2-3; the table calls TRBD2, which could not be checked here. TRBV21-1 is tagged as a pseudogene. This CDR3 region has 20 residues. CDR3 residues: CASSNGPGLATSTSTDTQYF. As DNA, the CDR3 is TGTGCCAGCAGCAATGGGCCGGGACTAGCGACAAGTACTAGCACAGATACGCAGTATTTT.

The gene calls are TRBV7-2 and TRBJ1-2; D ambiguous. The V gene's germline CDR1 is SGHTA and CDR2 FQGNSA. The CDR3 is made up of 13 amino acids. Trimming stripped 4 bases from V and 0 bases from J, with 6 bases between. Here the CDR3 reads CASSSLANYGYTF. CDR3 in DNA: TGTGCCAGCAGCTCCCTGGCTAACTATGGCTACACCTTC.

This clone has only a few counts. The rearrangement links TRBV2 to TRBJ1-2; 7 bases map to TRBD1. This CDR3 has 13 residues. With 11 bases clipped from V and 4 bases from J, the junction kept 10 bases outside the gene matches. The V gene's germline CDR1 is SNHLY and CDR2 FYNNEI. CDR3 sequence: CAALRGQIYGYTF. The CDR3 nucleotides read TGTGCCGCACTGCGGGGACAGATCTATGGCTACACCTTC.

J is TRBJ2-2 and V is TRBV19; the match to TRBD2 covers 12 bases. From germline, CDR1 is LNHDA and CDR2 SQIVND (reference sequence). There are 17 residues in the CDR3. V lost 4 bases to trimming and J lost 5 bases; unmatched junction nucleotides: 8. The CDR3 loop reads CASSRRLAGDGTGELFF. DNA of the CDR3: TGTGCCAGTAGTAGGCGACTAGCGGGGGATGGGACCGGGGAGCTGTTTTTT.

V is TRBV6-5 and J is TRBJ2-2; 12 nucleotides match TRBD1. The V gene end was trimmed by 5 bases and the J gene end by 7 bases; junction bases not matched to a gene: 5. CDR1 and CDR2 (germline): MNHEY, SVGAGI. The CDR3 has 15 residues. The DNA of the CDR3 is TGTGCCAGCAGTGGTGGGACAGGGGGCCTCGGGGAGCTGTTTTTT. Its translation: CASSGGTGGLGELFF.

The CDR3 sequence: CASSWSQGHNNQPQHF. In DNA, the CDR3 is TGTGCCAGCTCATGGTCTCAGGGACACAACAATCAGCCCCAGCATTTT. The chain combines TRBV18 with TRBJ1-5; D may be TRBD1 (6 bases). The CDR3 is 16 residues long. Germline values: CDR1 KGHSH, CDR2 LQKENI. The germline V and J ends were trimmed by 5 bases and 3 bases, with 17 bases remaining between them.

The genes are TRBV9 and TRBJ2-7; no clear D. The germline V gene encodes CDR1 SGDLS and CDR2 YYNGEE. The CDR3 runs to 15 residues. The V and J ends lost 0 bases and 3 bases respectively, with 13 bases between them. The CDR3 spells CASSVATGRYYEQYF. CDR3 DNA sequence: TGTGCCAGCAGCGTAGCTACCGGCCGATACTACGAGCAGTACTTC.

This clone turned up a few times. The chain joins TRBV2 to TRBJ1-2; D ambiguous. The CDR3 covers 12 residues. V was clipped by 4 bases and J by 7 bases, with 10 bases between them. Looked up from germline, CDR1 is SNHLY and CDR2 is FYNNEI. CDR3 sequence (DNA): TGTGCCAGCAGTGGACTGTACACTGGCTACACCTTC. Translated: CASSGLYTGYTF.

J is TRBJ2-1 and V is TRBV27; 9 bases fit TRBD2. Germline V gene sequence: CDR1 MNHEY, CDR2 SMNVEV (reference sequence). There are 17 residues in the CDR3. Losses at the gene ends were 1 base for V and 4 bases for J; bases not matched to a gene: 8. The CDR3 spells CASSLWGGRDLYNEQFF. In DNA, the CDR3 is TGTGCCAGCAGTTTATGGGGCGGGAGGGACCTATACAATGAGCAGTTCTTC.

The rearrangement joins TRBV6-5 to TRBJ1-2, with 7 bases fitting TRBD1. The CDR3 is 14 amino acids. Germline loops: CDR1 MNHEY, CDR2 SVGAGI. V shed 2 bases and J 4 bases; nucleotides not matched to a gene: 4. DNA for the CDR3: TGTGCCAGCAGTTACGGGGGACAGTTCTATGGCTACACCTTC. This codes for CASSYGGQFYGYTF.